This TCR beta chain was recorded in a study of cytomegalovirus exposure and HLA in healthy donors. The study's findings and limits: Among TCR sequences, most were rare, though some public TCRs appeared in many donors.

On this clone: The target antigen is unknown.

Germline trimming cut 0 bases from V and 4 bases from J; bases unmatched to any gene: 7. Germline CDR1 reads MNHNS; CDR2 reads SASEGT. CDR3 length equals 17 residues. Sequencing used immunoSEQ multiplex PCR; TCRdb keeps in-frame clones, though not all of them. The sample shows 120,000 or so clones, over 85% of them seen only once. Specimen: PBMCs. The chain has TRBV6-1 and TRBJ2-3, with TRBD2 matching over 10 bases. The receptor's source is a woman between 18 and 29 years old in good health and CMV-seronegative. Here the CDR3 DNA reads TGTGCCAGCAGTGAAGCGACGAGCGGGGGGGCTTCAGATACGCAGTATTTT. It codes for CASSEATSGGASDTQYF.